Following are 22 T cell receptor beta chains from one sample sequenced in a study of blood T cell repertoires in COVID-19. The repertoire was sequenced with immunoSEQ multiplex PCR; TCRdb's copy has only in-frame clones and lacks some. The data show about 290,000 clones, approximately 80% seen once. What was sequenced was peripheral blood. The receptors stem from a woman between 45 and 60 years old with active or convalescent COVID-19.

The rearrangement uses TRBV15 and TRBJ2-5; 13 positions agree with TRBD2. V dropped 1 base and J dropped 1; count of bases not matched to a gene: 9. The CDR3 is made up of 19 amino acids. The germline V gene encodes CDR1 LNHNV and CDR2 YYDKDF (reference sequence). Written as DNA, the CDR3 is TGTGCCACCAGCAGAGGCGGGACTAGCGGGATCGTTTTCCAAGAGACCCAGTACTTC. It translates to CATSRGGTSGIVFQETQYF.

The chain's CDR3 is CASSLAGTSGTSSYNEQFF. In nucleotides, the CDR3 is TGTGCCAGCAGCTTAGCTGGGACTAGCGGGACTAGCTCCTACAATGAGCAGTTCTTC. This rearrangement joins TRBV7-2 to TRBJ2-1, with 13 bases lining up with TRBD2. Germline V gene sequence: CDR1 SGHTA, CDR2 FQGNSA. There are 19 residues in the CDR3. J gave up 0 bases and V 0 bases, and 5 bases lay outside the gene matches.

The rearrangement links TRBV28 to TRBJ1-2; a possible D gene is TRBD1 (6 bases). V lost 5 bases to trimming and J lost 2 bases, with 12 bases between them. The CDR3 contains 14 residues. CDR1 MDHEN and CDR2 SYDVKM come from the germline V gene. CDR3 in amino acids: CASSQNGQNYGYTF. The DNA for the CDR3 is TGTGCCAGCAGTCAGAACGGACAGAACTATGGCTACACCTTC.

The rearrangement uses TRBV2 and TRBJ1-6; the match to TRBD1 covers 9 bases. The CDR3 length is 13 residues. V shed 8 bases, J shed 9 bases, and the junction held 5 bases outside the gene matches. CDR1 is SNHLY, CDR2 FYNNEI, per germline. CDR3 bases: TGTGCCAGCTTTGGACAGGGGCTTTCACCCCTCCACTTT. Protein sequence: CASFGQGLSPLHF.

The chain employs TRBV30 and TRBJ1-6; no definite D call. The V end was cut by 2 bases, the J end by 4 bases, with 15 bases between. CDR3 size: 16 residues. Germline lookup yields CDR1 GTSNPN and CDR2 SVGIG (reference sequence). The CDR3 coding sequence is TGTGCCTGGAGTCCCAGGTCCGGGAGATATAATTCACCCCTCCACTTT. Its translation: CAWSPRSGRYNSPLHF.

The chain is built from TRBV7-3 and TRBJ2-1; 11 bases align to TRBD2. J gave up 9 bases and V 5 bases, and 9 bases lay outside the gene matches. Germline CDR1 SGHTA, CDR2 FQGTGA. This CDR3 region has 15 residues. In DNA, the CDR3 is TGTGCCAGCAGCCGTACTAGCGGGAGTGGGGTTGAGCAGTTCTTC. Translating it yields CASSRTSGSGVEQFF.

The gene calls are TRBV18 and TRBJ1-1; D remains unclear. Trimming removed 5 bases at V and 3 bases at J, with 16 bases between. Germline CDR1 and CDR2: KGHSH and LQKENI. This CDR3 has 15 residues. Here the CDR3 DNA reads TGTGCCAGCTCAACTACTTGGGAGTATGACACTGAAGCTTTCTTT. This translates into CASSTTWEYDTEAFF.

The rearrangement uses TRBV5-4 and TRBJ2-7; 7 nucleotides align to TRBD2. The CDR3 is 15 amino acids. Germline V gene data show CDR1 as SGHNT and CDR2 as YYREEE (reference sequence). Germline trimming cut 4 bases from V and 0 bases from J; bases unmatched to any gene: 7. DNA of the CDR3: TGTGCCAGCAGCGGTAGGGGCGGGGGCTCCTACGAGCAGTACTTC. Its protein product is CASSGRGGGSYEQYF.

This clone was observed a single time. The genes are TRBV6-5 and TRBJ1-1; 7 nucleotides align to TRBD1. The CDR3 consists of 14 residues. J gave up 0 bases and V 7 bases, and 5 bases lay outside the gene matches. Germline V gene lookup returns CDR1 MNHEY and CDR2 SVGAGI. This CDR3 reads CASKGTDLNTEAFF. CDR3 bases: TGTGCCAGCAAGGGGACAGATCTGAACACTGAAGCTTTCTTT.

This clone has a handful of counts. The chain combines TRBV3-1 (or the pseudogene TRBV3-2) with TRBJ2-7, with D perhaps matching TRBD1 (5 bases). The germline gives CDR1 LGHDT, CDR2 YNNKEL (reference sequence). Deletions cut 8 bases from V and 6 bases from J, with 11 bases between. The CDR3 contains 11 residues. CDR3 nucleotide sequence: TGTGCCAGCGGGGCCAGCTCCGAGCAGTACTTC. Its translation is CASGASSEQYF.

This chain links TRBV5-1 with TRBJ2-7; 8 bases are shared with TRBD2. Trimming removed 1 base from V and 4 bases from J; junction bases left unmatched: 7. CDR3 size: 15 residues. CDR1 SGHRS and CDR2 YFSETQ come from the germline V gene. The CDR3 loop is CASSLSGTSRYEQYF. The CDR3 DNA sequence: TGCGCCAGCAGCTTGAGTGGGACTAGTAGGTACGAGCAGTACTTC.

V usage is TRBV6-5 and J usage is TRBJ2-5, with D possibly TRBD2 on 6 matching bases. In germline, CDR1 is MNHEY, CDR2 SVGAGI. Trimming took 3 bases from V and 10 from J, leaving 15 bases between them. The CDR3 consists of 13 residues. The CDR3 DNA sequence: TGTGCCAGCAGTTATAAGACTAGTTCGGACCAGTACTTC. It translates to CASSYKTSSDQYF.

This clone was detected once. The chain has TRBV7-8 and TRBJ1-3; D might be TRBD1 (5 bases). V lost 5 bases to trimming and J lost 0 bases, with 11 bases between them. Germline V gene data show CDR1 as SGHVS and CDR2 as FQNEAQ. CDR3 length: 15 amino acids. The CDR3 region has the DNA TGTGCCAGCAGCAAACAGGCTGACTCTGGAAACACCATATATTTT. Protein: CASSKQADSGNTIYF.

This chain links TRBV28 with TRBJ1-2, with 7 bases lining up with TRBD1. Germline lookup yields CDR1 MDHEN and CDR2 SYDVKM. V trimming: 8 bases; J trimming: 4 bases; junction bases outside the gene matches: 4. CDR3 size: 12 residues. CDR3 nucleotides: TGTGCCAGCTGCGGGACAGTCTATGGCTACACCTTC. It yields the protein CASCGTVYGYTF.

A word on this clone: At one end the junction does not follow the germline gene, possibly because of a read error. The chain joins TRBV7-9 to TRBJ2-4; possibly TRBD1 for D (6 bases). Looked up from germline, CDR1 is SEHNR and CDR2 is FQNEAQ (reference sequence). The CDR3 loop spans 17 amino acids. In nucleotides, the CDR3 is TGTGCCAGCAGCGTAGCTACAGGGAGCAGGGCCAAAAACATTCAGTACTTC. It yields the protein CASSVATGSRAKNIQYF.

The chain combines TRBV25-1 with TRBJ2-5; D gene ambiguous. Germline V gene data show CDR1 as MGHDK and CDR2 as SYGVNS. This CDR3 has 11 amino acids. Trimming took 8 bases from V and 5 from J, leaving 9 bases between them. The CDR3 region has the DNA TGTGCCAGCGGAAAGCGTGAGACCCAGTACTTC. This sequence encodes CASGKRETQYF.

The V call is TRBV28, the J call TRBJ1-3; D perhaps matches TRBD1 (6 bases). This CDR3 region has 15 residues. Trimming shortened V by 6 bases and J by 3 bases, and 15 bases separated the two germline ends. Germline CDR1 is MDHEN and CDR2 is SYDVKM. The CDR3 loop is CASRPPGGYGNTIYF. For the CDR3, the DNA is TGTGCCAGCAGGCCCCCGGGGGGCTATGGAAACACCATATATTTT.

This clone was seen once. The chain employs TRBV14 and TRBJ2-7, with 12 bases lining up with TRBD2. Germline CDR1 and CDR2: SGHDN and FVKESK. This CDR3 contains 16 residues. V lost 4 bases, J lost 1 base, and 5 bases stayed unmatched. DNA of the CDR3: TGTGCCAGCAGCCCAGGACTAGCGGGGACGTCCTACGAGCAGTACTTC. Its protein is CASSPGLAGTSYEQYF.

CDR3 loop: CASSQVAGTTIYF. The CDR3 nucleotides are TGTGCCAGCAGCCAAGTTGCGGGGACCACCATATATTTT. The chain has TRBV14 and TRBJ1-3, with D perhaps matching TRBD1 (5 bases). The germline gives CDR1 SGHDN, CDR2 FVKESK. V was pared by 1 base and J by 9 bases, with 10 bases between. The CDR3 length is 13 residues. Based on the CDR3 plus reference TRBV14 and TRBJ1-3, the full variable domain is EAGVTQFPSHSVIEKGQTVTLRCDPISGHDNLYWYRRVMGKEIKFLLHFVKESKQDESGMPNNRFLAERTGGTYSTLKVQPAELEDSGVYFCASSQVAGTTIYFGEGSWLTVV.

This chain joins TRBV7-3 and TRBJ2-1; 14 positions match TRBD2. Per germline, CDR1 SGHTA and CDR2 FQGTGA. This CDR3 has 15 residues. J lost 6 bases, V lost 4 bases, and 2 bases had no gene match. CDR3 nucleotides: TGTGCCAGCAGCTCGACTAGCGGGAGGGGCAATGAGCAGTTCTTC. It encodes CASSSTSGRGNEQFF. Full variable domain (remainder filled in from reference TRBV7-3 and TRBJ2-1): GAGVSQTPSNKVTEKGKYVELRCDPISGHTALYWYRQSLGQGPEFLIYFQGTGAADDSGLPNDRFFAVRPEGSVSTLKIQRTERGDSAVYLCASSSTSGRGNEQFFGPGTRLTVL.

In its sample, this clone was seen a few times. The V gene is TRBV27, the J gene TRBJ1-4; no reliable D call. CDR3 length equals 15 residues. The V end was cut by 0 bases, the J end by 6 bases, with 11 bases between. The germline gives CDR1 MNHEY, CDR2 SMNVEV (reference sequence). This CDR3 reads CASSLSAGEDEKLFF. The DNA of the CDR3 is TGTGCCAGCAGTTTATCGGCGGGAGAGGATGAAAAACTGTTTTTT.

The chain recombines TRBV15 with TRBJ2-7; the D gene is possibly TRBD2 (5 bases). The CDR3 sequence is 15 residues long. Germline lookup yields CDR1 LNHNV and CDR2 YYDKDF (reference sequence). Trimming left V 5 bases short and J 0 bases short, with 14 bases between. The CDR3 DNA reads as TGTGCCACCAGCTCAGGAGCGGCGAGCTCCTACGAGCAGTACTTC. Translated: CATSSGAASSYEQYF. Drawing the rest from reference TRBV15 and TRBJ2-7, the complete variable domain is DAMVIQNPRYQVTQFGKPVTLSCSQTLNHNVMYWYQQKSSQAPKLLFHYYDKDFNNEADTPDNFQSRRPNTSFCFLDIRSPGLGDTAMYLCATSSGAASSYEQYFGPGTRLTVT.